The sequence of this TCR beta chain was determined in a study of control samples from healthy donors and cancer patients. V lost 6 bases to trimming and J lost 4 bases, with 12 bases between them. Germline V CDR1 and CDR2: MGHDK, SYGVNS. There are 13 residues in the CDR3. TCRdb's table, derived via immunoSEQ multiplex PCR, lists solely in-frame clones and lacks some. The table has approximately 80,000 clones, about 88% seen once. Sequencing was carried out using blood. The TCR originated in a woman between 45 and 60 years old in good health. V is TRBV25-1 and J is TRBJ1-2, with D tentatively TRBD1 (6 bases). CDR3: CASRLQGGYGYTF. In DNA form, the CDR3 reads TGTGCCAGCAGGTTACAGGGAGGCTATGGCTACACCTTC.